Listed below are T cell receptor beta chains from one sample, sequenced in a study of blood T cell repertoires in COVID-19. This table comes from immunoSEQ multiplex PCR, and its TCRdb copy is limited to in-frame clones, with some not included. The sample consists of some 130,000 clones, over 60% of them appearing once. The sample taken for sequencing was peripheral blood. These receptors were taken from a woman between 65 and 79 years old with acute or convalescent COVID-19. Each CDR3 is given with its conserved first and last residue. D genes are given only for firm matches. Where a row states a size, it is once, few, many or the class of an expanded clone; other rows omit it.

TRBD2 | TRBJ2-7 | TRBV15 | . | TGTGCCACCAGCCTTAGCGGGAGGGCTTACGAGCAGTACTTC | CATSLSGRAYEQYF
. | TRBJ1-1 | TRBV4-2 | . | TGTGCCAGCAGCAAGAGTACCGGGGGTGAAGCTTTCTTT | CASSKSTGGEAFF
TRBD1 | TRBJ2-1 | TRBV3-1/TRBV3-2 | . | TGTGCCAGCAGCCAAAGGGGGCCGTACAATGAGCAGTTCTTC | CASSQRGPYNEQFF
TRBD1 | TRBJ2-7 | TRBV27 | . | TGTGCCAGCAGTTTCACACAGGGGAGCGAGCAGTACTTC | CASSFTQGSEQYF
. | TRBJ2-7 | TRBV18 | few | TGTGCCAGCTCCCCCGGGGGGACATCAACCTACGAGCAGTACTTC | CASSPGGTSTYEQYF
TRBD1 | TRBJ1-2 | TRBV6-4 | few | TGTGCCAGCAGTGACTCGACAGGGCATGGCTACACCTTC | CASSDSTGHGYTF
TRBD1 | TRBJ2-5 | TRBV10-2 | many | TGCGCCAGCAGTGAGTCGGGACAGGAAGAGACCCAGTACTTC | CASSESGQEETQYF
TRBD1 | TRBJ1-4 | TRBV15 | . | TGTGCCACCAGAGGCACAGGGGGAGCTGAAAAACTGTTTTTT | CATRGTGGAEKLFF
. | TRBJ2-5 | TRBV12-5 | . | TGTGCTAGTGGTTTGGTACTATTTTCGGGATACCAAGAGACCCAGTACTTC | CASGLVLFSGYQETQYF
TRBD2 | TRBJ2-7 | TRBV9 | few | TGTGCCAGCAGCGTAGCTAGCGGGCATCTAACCTACGAGCAGTACTTC | CASSVASGHLTYEQYF
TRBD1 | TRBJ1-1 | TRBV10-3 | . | TGTGCCATCAGTGCGGGACAGGGGGGCACTGAAGCTTTCTTT | CAISAGQGGTEAFF
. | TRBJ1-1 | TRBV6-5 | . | TGTGCCAGCAGACGACGACAGTCCATGAACACTGAAGCTTTCTTT | CASRRRQSMNTEAFF
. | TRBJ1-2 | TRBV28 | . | TGTGCCAGCCGTGAAAGTGCAGGGTCCTTTAACTATGGCTACACCTTC | CASRESAGSFNYGYTF
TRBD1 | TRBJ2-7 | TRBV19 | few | TGTGCCAGTAGCCCAGGACAGGGCCCCTCCTACGAGCAGTACTTC | CASSPGQGPSYEQYF
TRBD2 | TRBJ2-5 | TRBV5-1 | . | TGCGCCAGCAGCTGGCAGGCTAGCGGGAACGGAGAGACCCAGTACTTC | CASSWQASGNGETQYF
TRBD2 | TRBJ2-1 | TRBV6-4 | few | TGTGCCAGCCCGCCCCCGGCGGCGGGAGGACCCTACAATGAGCAGTTCTTC | CASPPPAAGGPYNEQFF
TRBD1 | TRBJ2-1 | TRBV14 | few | TGTGCCAGCAGCCAGTCCGGGACAGGCAATGAGCAGTTCTTC | CASSQSGTGNEQFF
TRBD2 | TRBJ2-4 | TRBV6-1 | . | TGTGCCAGCAGTGAAGAACTCCGACTAGCAGGAGCCAAAAACATTCAGTACTTC | CASSEELRLAGAKNIQYF
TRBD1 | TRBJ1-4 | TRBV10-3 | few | TGTGCCATCAGTGCAGGGACAGGGTTTGAGGGTGAAAAACTGTTTTTT | CAISAGTGFEGEKLFF
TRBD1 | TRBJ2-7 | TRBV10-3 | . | TGTGCCATCAGTGCCCCGGGACAGGGGGCGAGGGAGCAGTACTTC | CAISAPGQGAREQYF
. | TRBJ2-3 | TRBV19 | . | TGTGCCAGTAGTATTGGGGCTGGAGACACAGATACGCAGTATTTT | CASSIGAGDTDTQYF
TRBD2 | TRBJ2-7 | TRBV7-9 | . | TGTGCCAGCAGCGCGACTAGCGGGAGTTTTTCCTACGAGCAGTACTTC | CASSATSGSFSYEQYF
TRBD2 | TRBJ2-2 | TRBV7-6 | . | TGTGCCAGCAGCTTAGGTGTACTAGCGGGCTCGAACACCGGGGAGCTGTTTTTT | CASSLGVLAGSNTGELFF
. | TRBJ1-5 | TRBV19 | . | TGTGCCAGTACCATAAGAGGGGGAGCGGCGGGGGAGAATCAGCCCCAGCATTTT | CASTIRGGAAGENQPQHF
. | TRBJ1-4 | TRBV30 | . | TGTGCCTGGAGGCAGGTCGGGAGCAATGAAAAACTGTTTTTT | CAWRQVGSNEKLFF
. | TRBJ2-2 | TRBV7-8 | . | TGTGCCAGCAGCTTATACAGAAACACCGGGGAGCTGTTTTTT | CASSLYRNTGELFF
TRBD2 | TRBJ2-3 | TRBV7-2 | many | TGTGCCAGCAGCTTAGCGGCAGCGGGGACCACAGATACGCAGTATTTT | CASSLAAAGTTDTQYF
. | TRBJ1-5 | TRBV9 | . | TGTGCCAGCAGCGAGGGGGTGGGGAGCAATCAGCCCCAGCATTTT | CASSEGVGSNQPQHF
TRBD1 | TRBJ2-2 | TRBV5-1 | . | TGCGCCAGCAGCTTTACCCCGGGACAGGGCGGAGCGAACACCGGGGAGCTGTTTTTT | CASSFTPGQGGANTGELFF
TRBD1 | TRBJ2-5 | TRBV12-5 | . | TGTGCTAGTGCCCCACAGGGGGAGACCCAGTACTTC | CASAPQGETQYF
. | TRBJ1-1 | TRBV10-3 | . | TGTGCCATCAGTGAGTTGGGGGCGAACACTGAAGCTTTCTTT | CAISELGANTEAFF
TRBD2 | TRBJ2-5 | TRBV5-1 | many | TGCGCCAGCTCCCGGGGGGTCAAAGAGACCCAGTACTTC | CASSRGVKETQYF
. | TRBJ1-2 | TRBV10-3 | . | TGTGCCATCACCGAGGGCTTGGGCTACACCTTC | CAITEGLGYTF
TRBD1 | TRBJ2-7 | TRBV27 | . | TGTGCCAGCAGTTTATTTAAACGCCGGGACAGGGCCTACGAGCAGTACTTC | CASSLFKRRDRAYEQYF
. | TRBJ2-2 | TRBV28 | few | TGTGCCAGCAGAATACAGGGTACGAACACCGGGGAGCTGTTTTTT | CASRIQGTNTGELFF
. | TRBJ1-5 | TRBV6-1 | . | TGTGCCAGCAGTGGGGGGCCAGACGGCAGCAATCAGCCCCAGCATTTT | CASSGGPDGSNQPQHF
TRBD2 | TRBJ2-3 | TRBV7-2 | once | TGTGCCAGCAGCTTCCGGGGGGGGGCAGATACGCAGTATTTT | CASSFRGGADTQYF
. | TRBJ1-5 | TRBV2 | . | TGTGCCAGCAGTGGCATCGGGGTTAGCAATCAGCCCCAGCATTTT | CASSGIGVSNQPQHF
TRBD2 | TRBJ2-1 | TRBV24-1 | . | TGTGCCACCAGTGAATCAGCGGGGGCGCCTGAGCAGTTCTTC | CATSESAGAPEQFF
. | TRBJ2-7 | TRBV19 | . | TGTGCCAGTAGTATAAAGGGGAATTTAGGTAGGAACGAGCAGTACTTC | CASSIKGNLGRNEQYF
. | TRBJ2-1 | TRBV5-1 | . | TGCGCCAGCAGCTTGGACAGGGCCCGCAATGAGCAGTTCTTC | CASSLDRARNEQFF
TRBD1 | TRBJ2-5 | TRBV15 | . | TGTGCCACCAGCAGCCGGGACAGGGGTCAGACCCAGTACTTC | CATSSRDRGQTQYF
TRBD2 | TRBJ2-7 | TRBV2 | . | TGTGCCAGCCTGGGACTAGGCTCCTACGAGCAGTACTTC | CASLGLGSYEQYF
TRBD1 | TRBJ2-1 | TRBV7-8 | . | TGTGCCAGCAGCTTAGCAGCGGACAGGGCGGGGCAGTTCTTC | CASSLAADRAGQFF
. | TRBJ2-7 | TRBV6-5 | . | TGTGCCAGCAGAAACCCCGGGACAAACTACGAGCAGTACTTC | CASRNPGTNYEQYF
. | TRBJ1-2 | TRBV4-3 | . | TGCGCCAGCAGCCAAGGGCGCGGGGGAATGGGCTATGGCTACACCTTC | CASSQGRGGMGYGYTF
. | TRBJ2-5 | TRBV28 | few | TGTGCCAGCAGTTTTGAGCGGCCCCAAGAGACCCAGTACTTC | CASSFERPQETQYF
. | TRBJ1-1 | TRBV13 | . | TGTGCCAGCAGCGCCCGGGTCAGGGCCACTGAAGCTTTCTTT | CASSARVRATEAFF
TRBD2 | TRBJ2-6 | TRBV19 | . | TGTGCCAGTAGTCCCCTGGGACTAGCGGGATCTGGGGCCAACGTCCTGACTTTC | CASSPLGLAGSGANVLTF
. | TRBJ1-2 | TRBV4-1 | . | TGCGCCAGCAGCCAAGGGTCGTCAGATTCGCTTTATGGCTACACCTTC | CASSQGSSDSLYGYTF